Below are 32 T cell receptor beta chains sequenced from a single sample in a study of blood T cell repertoires in COVID-19. Libraries were prepared by immunoSEQ multiplex PCR; TCRdb keeps only in-frame clonotypes and omits some of them. The top ten hold 2.8% of the sample, which has under 200,000 clones, 60% to 80% seen once. The sample consisted of peripheral blood. The receptors here all came from a man between 70 and 80 years old with acute or convalescent COVID-19.

The gene calls are TRBV19 and TRBJ2-3; tentative D call: TRBD2 (6 bases). Per the germline V gene, CDR1 is LNHDA and CDR2 is SQIVND (reference sequence). The CDR3 is 14 residues long. V was cut by 2 bases and J by 2 bases, with 8 bases left in between. DNA for the CDR3: TGTGCCAGTAGTATAAGCGGGCTCACAGATACGCAGTATTTT. This gives the protein CASSISGLTDTQYF.

This clone was seen only a few times. The chain carries TRBV7-2 and TRBJ2-1; weak D call: TRBD2 (7 bases). Per the germline V gene, CDR1 is SGHTA and CDR2 is FQGNSA. This CDR3 spans 15 amino acids. The V and J ends lost 0 bases and 6 bases respectively, with 12 bases between them. CDR3 amino acids: CASSLAGGRVNEQFF. CDR3 in DNA: TGTGCCAGCAGCTTAGCGGGGGGGCGGGTCAATGAGCAGTTCTTC.

J is TRBJ1-1 and V is TRBV30; 7 nucleotides line up with TRBD1. The length of the CDR3 is 15 residues. In germline, CDR1 is GTSNPN, CDR2 SVGIG (reference sequence). Trimming took 2 bases from V and 1 from J; bases not matched to a gene: 7. CDR3 sequence: CAWSTTGTENTEAFF. The CDR3, as DNA: TGTGCCTGGAGTACGACCGGGACAGAGAACACTGAAGCTTTCTTT.

The genes are TRBV10-3 and TRBJ2-7, with D tentatively TRBD1 (6 bases). CDR1 and CDR2 (germline): ENHRY, SYGVKD. CDR3 length: 12 amino acids. V gave up 8 bases and J gave up 1 base, with 9 bases separating them. DNA for the CDR3: TGTGCCATCGCAGGGGAGTCCTACGAGCAGTACTTC. Translated, it gives CAIAGESYEQYF.

The rearrangement joins TRBV9 to TRBJ2-4; D might be TRBD2 (6 bases). V dropped 3 bases and J dropped 3 bases, with 10 bases sitting between them. This CDR3 region has 14 residues. Germline V gene data show CDR1 as SGDLS and CDR2 as YYNGEE. The chain's CDR3 is CASSEGLDKNIQYF. The CDR3 DNA reads as TGTGCCAGCAGCGAGGGACTGGACAAAAACATTCAGTACTTC.

The rearrangement joins TRBV7-2 to TRBJ2-2, with 9 bases matching TRBD1. Germline CDR1 and CDR2: SGHTA and FQGNSA. J was trimmed by 6 bases and V by 4 bases; bases with no gene match: 6. The CDR3 has 15 amino acids. CDR3 residues: CASSWRTGDAGELFF. As DNA, the CDR3 is TGTGCCAGCAGCTGGCGGACAGGGGACGCCGGGGAGCTGTTTTTT.

The chain combines TRBV18 with TRBJ2-6; no definite D call. Germline CDR1 KGHSH, CDR2 LQKENI. V lost 0 bases and J lost 2, with 8 bases in between. This CDR3 has 16 residues. CDR3 protein: CASSPPTSAGANVLTF. The CDR3 region has the DNA TGTGCCAGCTCACCACCTACTTCGGCTGGGGCCAACGTCCTGACTTTC.

Only a few counts were recorded for this clone. CDR3 region: CASSERDSYNEQFF. As DNA, the CDR3 is TGTGCCAGCAGTGAACGGGACTCCTACAATGAGCAGTTCTTC. V and J are TRBV6-1 and TRBJ2-1, with TRBD2 as a possible D gene (5 bases). Per germline, CDR1 MNHNS and CDR2 SASEGT. This CDR3 has 14 residues. The V gene lost 2 bases and the J gene lost 0 bases, with 5 bases spanning the gap.

The chain combines TRBV10-3 with TRBJ1-4; the D is unclear. The V end was cut by 0 bases, the J end by 2 bases, with 7 bases between. Germline V gene data show CDR1 as ENHRY and CDR2 as SYGVKD. CDR3 size: 15 residues. CDR3 nucleotide sequence: TGTGCCATCAGTGAGTCGAGGGTCACTAATGAAAAACTGTTTTTT. Protein sequence: CAISESRVTNEKLFF.

CDR3 sequence (DNA): TGTGCCAGCAGCGTCTCTGACAGGGGCAATCAGCCCCAGCATTTT. Protein: CASSVSDRGNQPQHF. This chain links TRBV11-2 with TRBJ1-5; 7 bases fit TRBD1. The CDR3 sequence is 15 residues long. The V gene end was trimmed by 5 bases and the J gene end by 2 bases; junction bases not matched to a gene: 6. Germline CDR1 reads SGHAT; CDR2 reads FQNNGV.

This chain links TRBV19 with TRBJ2-5; 7 nucleotides agree with TRBD1. Germline V gives CDR1 LNHDA, CDR2 SQIVND (reference sequence). There are 14 residues in the CDR3. With 3 bases clipped from V and 2 bases from J, the junction kept 3 bases outside the gene matches. CDR3 in DNA: TGTGCCAGTAGTATGTCGGGACAGCAAGAGACCCAGTACTTC. Translated, it gives CASSMSGQQETQYF.

This clone was observed once. The rearrangement uses TRBV28 and TRBJ1-5; TRBD1 agrees at 9 bases. Per germline, CDR1 MDHEN and CDR2 SYDVKM. Unmatched junction bases numbered 14, after V lost 7 bases and J lost 7 bases. The CDR3 contains 16 residues. This CDR3 reads CASISSQGQGEQPQHF. CDR3 DNA: TGTGCCAGCATATCCAGTCAGGGACAGGGAGAGCAGCCCCAGCATTTT.

In its sample, this clone was seen a few times. The chain joins TRBV11-2 to TRBJ2-7, with TRBD1 identical over 9 bases. CDR3 length: 15 amino acids. The junction had 5 bases not matched to a gene; V was cut back by 5 bases and J by 0 bases. CDR1 is SGHAT and CDR2 is FQNNGV in the germline V gene. This CDR3 reads CASSMDRGPSYEQYF. The DNA for the CDR3 is TGTGCCAGCAGCATGGACAGGGGCCCCTCCTACGAGCAGTACTTC.

J is TRBJ1-2 and V is TRBV6-1; 8 bases fit TRBD1. The germline CDR1 and CDR2 sequences are MNHNS and SASEGT. V gave up 4 bases and J gave up 4 bases; unmatched junction bases: 8. The CDR3 runs to 15 residues. The CDR3, as DNA: TGTGCCAGCAGTGTTGGACAGGGTTTTGCCTATGGCTACACCTTC. This gives the protein CASSVGQGFAYGYTF.

The chain carries TRBV18 and TRBJ1-5; 7 bases are shared with TRBD1. The junction had 6 bases not matched to a gene; V was cut back by 4 bases and J by 0 bases. This CDR3 has 16 residues. Germline V gene sequence: CDR1 KGHSH, CDR2 LQKENI. CDR3 nucleotides: TGTGCCAGCTCACAAGGGACAGCTGATAGCAATCAGCCCCAGCATTTT. It translates to CASSQGTADSNQPQHF.

This clone was seen just once. The rearrangement uses TRBV5-8 and TRBJ2-4; D not certain. Germline V gene lookup returns CDR1 SGHTS and CDR2 YDEGEE. V was pared by 4 bases and J by 6 bases, with 8 bases between. The CDR3 is made up of 12 amino acids. The CDR3 DNA is TGTGCCAGCAGCCCTGAAGCAAACATTCAGTACTTC. This translates into CASSPEANIQYF.

The chain joins TRBV6-4 to TRBJ1-5, with TRBD1 matching 8 bases. The germline V gene has CDR1 MRHNA and CDR2 SNTAGT. The CDR3 sequence is 15 residues long. The V gene end was trimmed by 5 bases and the J gene end by 6 bases; junction bases not matched to a gene: 9. This chain's CDR3 is CASSPTTGVGQPQHF. As DNA, the CDR3 is TGTGCCAGCAGTCCAACGACAGGGGTGGGTCAGCCCCAGCATTTT.

V and J are TRBV30 and TRBJ2-7; TRBD1 might be the D (5 bases). The CDR3 consists of 15 residues. The germline gives CDR1 GTSNPN, CDR2 SVGIG (reference sequence). The V end was cut by 0 bases, the J end by 2 bases, with 14 bases between. DNA for the CDR3: TGTGCCTGGAGTGTACAGGCAGGAGCCACCTACGAGCAGTACTTC. It is translated as CAWSVQAGATYEQYF.

The DNA for the CDR3 is TGTGCCAGCAGCCCTGGGGTCCGGACAGGGGACAATCTCGAGCAGTACTTC. This encodes CASSPGVRTGDNLEQYF. V is TRBV11-3 and J is TRBJ2-7; 9 bases agree with TRBD1. CDR3 size: 17 residues. The trim removed 5 bases at V and 6 bases at J, leaving 17 bases unmatched. The germline CDR1 and CDR2 sequences are SGHNT and YENEEA.

The chain couples TRBV9 to TRBJ2-3; 12 positions match TRBD2. The junction had 2 bases not matched to a gene; V was cut back by 0 bases and J by 3 bases. The CDR3 has 16 amino acids. Germline V CDR1 and CDR2: SGDLS, YYNGEE. CDR3 DNA: TGTGCCAGCAGCGTAGCGACTAGCGGGAGAACAGATACGCAGTATTTT. This encodes CASSVATSGRTDTQYF.

The chain is built from TRBV4-2 and TRBJ2-7; 9 nucleotides agree with TRBD1. This CDR3 has 15 amino acids. Germline V gene data show CDR1 as LGHNA and CDR2 as YNFKEQ. V shed 2 bases, J shed 6 bases, and the junction held 8 bases outside the gene matches. The CDR3 coding sequence is TGTGCCAGCAGCCAACGGACAGGGGAAGAAGCCGAGCAGTACTTC. Translating gives CASSQRTGEEAEQYF.

The CDR3, as DNA: TGTGCCAGCAGTTACTCATACAGGGGCGGCACTGAAGCTTTCTTT. Amino acids: CASSYSYRGGTEAFF. The chain uses TRBV6-6 and TRBJ1-1; 7 bases are a match to TRBD1. Trimming cost V 0 bases and J 4 bases; bases outside gene matches: 5. CDR1 is MNHNY, CDR2 SVGAGI, per germline (reference sequence). The CDR3 loop spans 15 amino acids.

The table lists this clone with a few counts. The chain uses TRBV5-6 and TRBJ2-1; 8 positions agree with TRBD2. V lost 2 bases and J lost 2; bases outside the gene matches: 3. The CDR3 contains 15 residues. Germline CDR1 and CDR2: SGHDT and YYEEEE. CDR3 residues: CASSLAGVTYNEQFF. DNA of the CDR3: TGTGCCAGCAGCTTAGCGGGAGTGACCTACAATGAGCAGTTCTTC.

Points on this clone: The same CDR3 is also encoded by other DNA sequences in this sample. This sequence joins TRBV5-1 and TRBJ2-5, with 9 bases identical to TRBD1. The germline CDR1 and CDR2 sequences are SGHRS and YFSETQ. V shed 4 bases, J shed 4 bases, and the junction held 5 bases outside the gene matches. The CDR3 is made up of 14 amino acids. The CDR3 loop reads CASSLGTGLETQYF. The CDR3 nucleotides are TGCGCCAGCAGCCTCGGGACAGGGTTAGAGACCCAGTACTTC.

The chain combines TRBV6-5 with TRBJ1-1, with 9 positions matching TRBD1. Germline lookup yields CDR1 MNHEY and CDR2 SVGAGI. The CDR3 length is 13 residues. CDR3 residues: CGVTGGIHTEAFF. CDR3 bases: TGTGGGGTGACAGGGGGGATTCACACTGAAGCTTTCTTT.

This clone was observed once. The CDR3 here is CATAGNYGYTF. In DNA, the CDR3 is TGTGCCACCGCGGGAAACTATGGCTACACCTTC. The gene calls are TRBV19 and TRBJ1-2; D remains unclear. The CDR3 totals 11 residues. Trimming removed 10 bases from V and 2 bases from J, with 8 bases in between. Looked up from germline, CDR1 is LNHDA and CDR2 is SQIVND (reference sequence).

This clone was recorded a few times. This sequence joins TRBV19 and TRBJ2-1; 10 bases map to TRBD1. V dropped 4 bases and J dropped 4; count of bases not matched to a gene: 7. Germline V gives CDR1 LNHDA, CDR2 SQIVND (reference sequence). This CDR3 has 16 amino acids. The CDR3 sequence is CASSTRDRGSYNEQFF. The CDR3 DNA follows: TGTGCCAGTAGTACCCGGGACAGGGGTTCGTACAATGAGCAGTTCTTC.

This clone was picked up one time. V usage is TRBV12-3 or TRBV12-4 and J usage is TRBJ2-7, with D perhaps matching TRBD2 (5 bases). The V gene lost 6 bases and the J gene lost 1 base, with 10 bases spanning the gap. The CDR3 is 13 amino acids. The chain's CDR3 is CASSRTYSYEQYF. Written as DNA, the CDR3 is TGTGCCAGCAGCCGGACTTATTCCTACGAGCAGTACTTC.

V usage is TRBV12-1 and J usage is TRBJ2-1; TRBD2 is taken as the D call from the table, unchecked against the DNA. TRBV12-1 corresponds to a pseudogene. The CDR3 is 15 amino acids. The CDR3 loop is CASSFRTSVYNEQFF. In DNA, the CDR3 is TGTGCCAGCAGCTTTAGGACTAGCGTGTACAATGAGCAGTTCTTC.

V is TRBV7-2 and J is TRBJ2-3, with D possibly matching TRBD2 (5 bases). Germline lookup yields CDR1 SGHTA and CDR2 FQGNSA. This CDR3 is built from 17 residues. Trimming shortened V by 6 bases and J by 1 base, and 20 bases separated the two germline ends. The DNA of the CDR3 is TGTGCCAGCAGGGACCCTAACGGGGAGAGGGGCACAGATACGCAGTATTTT. Its protein product is CASRDPNGERGTDTQYF.

The gene calls are TRBV5-1 and TRBJ2-3, with 7 bases matching TRBD2. Germline values: CDR1 SGHRS, CDR2 YFSETQ. Trimming took 1 base from V and 0 from J; bases not matched to a gene: 5. CDR3 length: 16 residues. The CDR3 loop is CASSLLSAGSTDTQYF. DNA for the CDR3: TGCGCCAGCAGCTTGTTGTCAGCGGGAAGCACAGATACGCAGTATTTT.

This clone has only a few counts. This rearrangement joins TRBV28 to TRBJ1-5; the D is unclear. The CDR3 is made up of 14 amino acids. Trimming cost V 6 bases and J 2 bases, with 11 bases left between them. CDR1 is MDHEN, CDR2 SYDVKM, per germline. The CDR3 is CASSPGRRNQPQHF. The CDR3 DNA reads TGTGCCAGCAGCCCGGGGAGGCGCAATCAGCCCCAGCATTTT.